This T cell receptor (beta chain) was captured by sequencing in a study of CD8 T cells in Susac syndrome (dated by TCRdb to the late 2010s). Describing the broader study: Among the Susac syndrome patients who were sequenced, clinically active disease was present in more than 5 and clinical remission was observed in roughly eight. At the time of blood withdrawal, Susac syndrome patients were either therapy-naive, taking corticosteroids (with some also receiving IVIg), or on IVIg alone. Whether CD8+ T cell activation and differentiation in Susac syndrome was antigen driven was tested using repertoire sequencing.

What the study reported, not specific to this receptor: In patients with Susac syndrome, the CD4+ T cell repertoire showed no detectable clonal expansion. The number of individuals in the TCR sequencing and HLA analysis was recognized as being relatively small.

Peripheral blood CD8+ and CD4+ T cells from healthy donors, Susac syndrome patients and multiple sclerosis patients were profiled using high-throughput TCR beta sequencing. Susac syndrome patients met recently defined diagnostic criteria for definite or probable disease. Bulk CD8+ and CD4+ T cells were purified magnetically by negative isolation, whereas CD8+ TEMRA cells were enriched by FACS. Blood was drawn into EDTA tubes, processed within 24 hours, and PBMCs were isolated by density gradient centrifugation. PBMCs intended for TCR sequencing were cryopreserved in liquid nitrogen and thawed later in a water bath at 37 degrees C. The sorted or isolated CD4+, CD8+ and CD8+ TEMRA cells had a purity of 90% or higher. RNA was extracted with the RNeasy kit and about 0.5 to 1 ug was reverse transcribed using random hexamers. The immunoSEQ multiplex PCR assay, covering 54 Vbeta and 13 Jbeta segments, was used to amplify TCR beta CDR3 regions. PCR amplification bias was corrected by using a synthetic template baseline for primer optimization and computational correction. Regarding the original processing steps: Reads were annotated to V, D and J genes per IMGT and analyzed with immunoSEQ Analyzer, keeping only productive sequences. Clonality was computed as one minus Shannon entropy normalized by log2 of the number of productive unique sequences. Public and private clones were assessed among the 100 most prevalent clones of each patient and control. Clones were defined as Susac-specific when absent from the healthy and MS cohorts, from fewer than 1,200 published viral clones and from other ImmuneACCESS disease sequences. The public reads were quality trimmed at Q25 with fastp and then assembled into clones with MiXCR by TCRdb, keeping productive beta chains. Duplicate CDR3 protein sequences are folded into a single record with the most common DNA and genes. These V and J calls are TCRdb output, not the study's own analysis. The sample table lists under 200,000 distinct CDR3 sequences, approximately 94% of them with a count of one. Around 0.11% of the sample goes to the ten largest clones.

Regarding this clonotype: Its antigen remains unidentified. Per-base quality was not reported, and no clone a single base away is much larger than it.

Via the germline V gene, CDR1 is SQVTM and CDR2 ANQGSEA. The CDR3 runs 14 amino acids, cysteine and phenylalanine included. Only CDR3 DNA remains: 42 bases, in frame from the first base. V sheds 0 bases and J sheds 4 bases, leaving 12 bases between their ends. The sequenced sample was CD4+ T cells from PBMCs. This clonotype was obtained from a human donor with Susac syndrome. The sequence joins TRBV29-1 to TRBJ1-2; tentative D gene TRBD1, with 6 bases matching. The nucleotide sequence is TGCAGCGTTGAAGATCCAGGGGAGGGCTATGGCTACACCTTC. The translation is CSVEDPGEGYGYTF.